These 30 T cell receptor beta chains share one sample of origin, sequenced in a study of early T cells in non-severe SARS-CoV-2 infection. One entry per CDR3 protein results from TCRdb running MiXCR on the 5' RACE reads. The data hold around 50,000 distinct CDR3 sequences, with roughly 11% observed a single time. The sequenced sample consisted of whole blood. Receptors were obtained from an adult who was a healthcare worker with PCR-confirmed SARS-CoV-2 infection or an uninfected control (not recorded which).

This clonotype was detected ten times or more. This chain joins TRBV28 and TRBJ2-7, with 7 positions matching TRBD1. The length of the CDR3 is 14 residues. Trimming cost V 11 bases and J 4 bases; bases outside gene matches: 14. Germline CDR1 is MDHEN and CDR2 is SYDVKM. The CDR3 nucleotides are TGTGCCGCCAGCACCCCTAGGGGGCCGTACGAGCAGTACTTC. This gives the protein CAASTPRGPYEQYF.

Many counts were recorded for this clonotype. The chain combines TRBV7-3 with TRBJ2-2; TRBD1 matches 7 bases. V was pared by 4 bases and J by 2 bases, with 10 bases of the junction left unmatched. Germline V gene lookup returns CDR1 SGHTA and CDR2 FQGTGA. The CDR3 totals 17 residues. CDR3 DNA: TGTGCCAGCAGCTCATCGTCCGGGACAGTAAACACCGGGGAGCTGTTTTTT. It is translated as CASSSSSGTVNTGELFF.

The chain uses TRBV12-3 or TRBV12-4 and TRBJ2-7; D ambiguous. V was clipped by 2 bases and J by 0 bases, with 5 bases between them. CDR3 length: 13 residues. The CDR3 protein is CASSLTASYEQYF. The CDR3 DNA reads TGTGCCAGCAGTTTAACAGCCTCCTACGAGCAGTACTTC.

This clonotype was counted a few times. The chain uses TRBV9 and TRBJ1-2; D uncertain. CDR3 length: 17 amino acids. Between the trimmed V and J ends, which lost 0 bases and 5 bases, there was a span of 20 bases. Germline CDR1 SGDLS, CDR2 YYNGEE. The CDR3 sequence: CASSVGFNGVNWYGYTF. CDR3 in DNA: TGTGCCAGCAGCGTAGGATTTAATGGGGTCAACTGGTATGGCTACACCTTC.

The chain recombines TRBV27 with TRBJ1-1; D is undetermined. The CDR3 is made up of 12 amino acids. Germline V gene data show CDR1 as MNHEY and CDR2 as SMNVEV (reference sequence). V lost 7 bases, J lost 1 base, and 7 bases lay in between. CDR3 loop: CASKERNTEAFF. The CDR3 nucleotides are TGTGCCAGCAAGGAGAGGAACACTGAAGCTTTCTTT.

This clonotype was seen a handful of times. J is TRBJ1-5 and V is TRBV27, with unresolved D. In germline, CDR1 is MNHEY, CDR2 SMNVEV (reference sequence). V lost 0 bases to trimming and J lost 6 bases, with 12 bases between them. The CDR3 spans 15 residues. This CDR3 reads CASSLSSGLSQPQHF. Here the CDR3 DNA reads TGTGCCAGCAGTTTATCGAGTGGGCTTAGTCAGCCCCAGCATTTT.

The gene calls are TRBV5-1 and TRBJ1-3; no firm D call. Per germline, CDR1 SGHRS and CDR2 YFSETQ. There are 15 residues in the CDR3. V was trimmed by 0 bases and J by 0 bases, leaving 7 bases between them. The CDR3 DNA follows: TGCGCCAGCAGCTTGGAGACAAACTCTGGAAACACCATATATTTT. Amino acids: CASSLETNSGNTIYF. Using reference TRBV5-1 and TRBJ1-3 for the parts outside the CDR3, the full variable domain is KAGVTQTPRYLIKTRGQQVTLSCSPISGHRSVSWYQQTPGQGLQFLFEYFSETQRNKGNFPGRFSGRQFSNSRSEMNVSTLELGDSALYLCASSLETNSGNTIYFGEGSWLTVV.

The chain couples TRBV3-1 to TRBJ1-1, with no clear D. CDR3 length: 14 amino acids. V lost 5 bases and J lost 0, with 10 bases in between. CDR1 and CDR2 from the germline V gene are LGHDT and YNNKEL (reference sequence). The CDR3 sequence is CASSASQMNTEAFF. The DNA of the CDR3 is TGTGCCAGCAGCGCAAGCCAGATGAACACTGAAGCTTTCTTT.

The genes are TRBV27 and TRBJ1-1, with TRBD1 matching 8 bases. The germline gives CDR1 MNHEY, CDR2 SMNVEV (reference sequence). Losses at the gene ends were 3 bases for V and 11 bases for J; bases not matched to a gene: 8. The CDR3 runs 13 residues. The CDR3, as DNA: TGTGCCAGCAGTTTCAGGGGGCTCACGGACGCTTTCTTT. Its translation is CASSFRGLTDAFF.

The chain links TRBV29-1 to TRBJ1-1, with a weak D call TRBD1 (6 bases). CDR3 length equals 13 residues. Germline values: CDR1 SQVTM, CDR2 ANQGSEA. Trimming pared 7 bases from V and 1 base from J, leaving 13 bases between. CDR3 bases: TGCAGCGCTGGGCCCAGGGGGAACACTGAAGCTTTCTTT. Translation gives CSAGPRGNTEAFF.

This clonotype was counted many times. V gene TRBV29-1 combines with J gene TRBJ1-2; D possibly corresponds to TRBD1 (5 bases). The germline V gene has CDR1 SQVTM and CDR2 ANQGSEA. Trimming shortened V by 5 bases and J by 3 bases, and 13 bases separated the two germline ends. CDR3 length equals 13 residues. The CDR3: CSVLSRGDYGYTF. For the CDR3, the DNA is TGCAGCGTTTTGTCCCGGGGCGACTATGGCTACACCTTC.

This clonotype was seen ten or more times. This chain uses TRBV7-8 with TRBJ2-7; D tentatively fits TRBD1 or TRBD2 (6 bases each). V was trimmed by 1 base and J by 7 bases, leaving 14 bases between them. Germline V lookup: CDR1 SGHVS, CDR2 FQNEAQ. The CDR3 consists of 14 residues. CDR3 bases: TGTGCCAGCAGCTTAGGGGGGGCGCAACGAGAGCAGTACTTC. Its translation: CASSLGGAQREQYF.

This clonotype showed up many times. The chain combines TRBV4-2 with TRBJ2-7; either TRBD1 or TRBD2 may fit D (6 bases each). Trimming cost V 0 bases and J 9 bases, with 15 bases left between them. This CDR3 spans 14 amino acids. Germline CDR1 reads LGHNA; CDR2 reads YNFKEQ. The CDR3: CASSQDMRGAGQYF. CDR3 coding DNA: TGTGCCAGCAGCCAAGACATGAGGGGGGCCGGGCAGTACTTC.

The V gene is TRBV28, the J gene TRBJ2-1, with a tentative D call TRBD2 (6 bases). Per germline, CDR1 MDHEN and CDR2 SYDVKM. The CDR3 sequence is 15 residues long. V was pared by 6 bases and J by 4 bases, with 16 bases between. The CDR3 sequence: CASRPEVAGYNEQFF. CDR3 DNA: TGTGCCAGCAGACCTGAAGTGGCGGGGTACAATGAGCAGTTCTTC.

This clonotype was detected many times. The V gene is TRBV20-1, the J gene TRBJ2-7; 8 bases fit TRBD2. V dropped 2 bases and J dropped 5; count of bases not matched to a gene: 8. Germline V lookup: CDR1 DFQATT, CDR2 SNEGSKA (reference sequence). The CDR3 is 14 residues long. The CDR3 region has the DNA TGCAGTGCTAGACCCAGAGCGGGAGTGGACGAGCAGTACTTC. Its translation is CSARPRAGVDEQYF.

This clonotype was found a few times. The chain's CDR3 is CSATLIAGDTYNEQFF. As DNA, the CDR3 is TGCAGTGCTACGCTGATAGCGGGGGATACTTACAATGAGCAGTTCTTC. V gene TRBV20-1 combines with J gene TRBJ2-1; the match to TRBD2 covers 9 bases. CDR1 and CDR2 (germline): DFQATT, SNEGSKA (reference sequence). The V segment lost 4 bases and the J segment 4 bases; nucleotides outside the gene matches: 11. The CDR3 is 16 amino acids.

This clonotype was counted ten times or more. The rearrangement joins TRBV11-2 to TRBJ2-7; D is possibly TRBD1 (6 bases). In germline, CDR1 is SGHAT, CDR2 FQNNGV. There are 12 residues in the CDR3. Trimming pared 4 bases from V and 6 bases from J, leaving 10 bases between. CDR3: CASSYDRPEQYF. The DNA of the CDR3 is TGTGCCAGCAGCTACGACAGGCCCGAGCAGTACTTC.

This clonotype was counted a few times. This chain joins TRBV12-3 or TRBV12-4 and TRBJ1-2, with a weak D call TRBD1 (6 bases). This CDR3 spans 13 amino acids. Between the trimmed V and J ends, which lost 2 bases and 7 bases, there was a span of 11 bases. The CDR3 coding sequence is TGTGCCAGCAGTTTAAACAGGGCGGGTGGCTACACCTTC. Translated, it gives CASSLNRAGGYTF.

This clonotype has more than one count but fewer than ten. The V and J genes are TRBV27 and TRBJ2-7; D may correspond to TRBD1 or TRBD2 (5 bases each). V dropped 2 bases and J dropped 4 bases, with 21 bases sitting between them. Germline-derived CDR1 and CDR2 are MNHEY and SMNVEV (reference sequence). The CDR3 sequence is 17 residues long. The CDR3 DNA is TGTGCCAGCAGTTTAAGACCCCCCGGACCCGAGGGGTACGAGCAGTACTTC. Translation: CASSLRPPGPEGYEQYF.

This clonotype was counted a few times. This chain uses TRBV5-5 with TRBJ2-2, with 7 bases fitting TRBD1. V shed 0 bases, J shed 5 bases, and the junction held 4 bases outside the gene matches. Germline CDR1 is SGHKS and CDR2 is YYEKEE (reference sequence). This CDR3 is built from 15 residues. CDR3 protein: CASSLGQGGTGELFF. The CDR3 bases are TGTGCCAGCAGCTTGGGACAGGGTGGGACCGGGGAGCTGTTTTTT. Drawing the rest from reference TRBV5-5 and TRBJ2-2, the complete variable domain is DAGVTQSPTHLIKTRGQQVTLRCSPISGHKSVSWYQQVLGQGPQFIFQYYEKEERGRGNFPDRFSARQFPNYSSELNVNALLLGDSALYLCASSLGQGGTGELFFGEGSRLTVL.

The chain links TRBV9 to TRBJ2-7; D call uncertain. V was pared by 4 bases and J by 3 bases, with 8 bases between. The CDR3 has 12 amino acids. Germline V lookup: CDR1 SGDLS, CDR2 YYNGEE. CDR3 DNA sequence: TGTGCCAGCAGCCCTACCTTCTACGAGCAGTACTTC. This gives the protein CASSPTFYEQYF.

CDR3 nucleotide sequence: TGTGCCATACAAGCGGGACTGGAGAACACCGGGGAGCTGTTTTTT. Protein: CAIQAGLENTGELFF. This sequence joins TRBV5-4 and TRBJ2-2; TRBD2 matches at 7 bases. Losses at the gene ends were 9 bases for V and 1 base for J; bases not matched to a gene: 9. Germline V gene sequence: CDR1 SGHNT, CDR2 YYREEE (reference sequence). This CDR3 has 15 residues. The full variable domain, its missing parts supplied by reference TRBV5-4 and TRBJ2-2, is ETGVTQSPTHLIKTRGQQVTLRCSSQSGHNTVSWYQQALGQGPQFIFQYYREEENGRGNFPPRFSGLQFPNYSSELNVNALELDDSALYLCAIQAGLENTGELFFGEGSRLTVL.

Many counts were recorded for this clonotype. V and J are TRBV12-3 or TRBV12-4 and TRBJ1-1; D is unresolved. V shed 8 bases and J shed 6 bases, with 13 bases lying between them. The CDR3 totals 12 residues. The CDR3 here is CASGIGPSEAFF. The DNA of the CDR3 is TGTGCCAGCGGGATCGGACCGTCTGAAGCTTTCTTT.

The CDR3 spells CASSSTRASRSSTDTQYF. The CDR3 DNA sequence: TGTGCCAGCAGTTCAACCCGGGCTAGCAGATCTAGCACAGATACGCAGTATTTT. The rearrangement links TRBV6-6 to TRBJ2-3; TRBD2 might be the D (5 bases). Germline V gene lookup returns CDR1 MNHNY and CDR2 SVGAGI (reference sequence). The CDR3 is 18 residues long. With 4 bases removed from V and 0 bases from J, the gap between germline ends came to 20 bases.

This clonotype was counted ten times or more. CDR3: CAWSAFNEKLFF. For the CDR3, the DNA is TGTGCCTGGAGTGCATTTAATGAAAAACTGTTTTTT. V and J are TRBV30 and TRBJ1-4; D remains unclear. Germline CDR1 GTSNPN, CDR2 SVGIG (reference sequence). The CDR3 totals 12 residues. V lost 1 base and J lost 4, with 4 bases in between.

This clonotype was detected only a few times. Here the CDR3 reads CAWSPGGAGGLSTDTQYF. The CDR3 DNA is TGTGCCTGGAGTCCGGGGGGAGCGGGAGGACTGAGCACAGATACGCAGTATTTT. This chain joins TRBV30 and TRBJ2-3; 9 bases agree with TRBD2. The CDR3 consists of 18 residues. Germline loops: CDR1 GTSNPN, CDR2 SVGIG (reference sequence). The V and J ends lost 2 bases and 0 bases, in that order; junction bases with no gene match: 12.

The gene calls are TRBV10-3 and TRBJ1-1; D remains ambiguous. Germline CDR1 ENHRY, CDR2 SYGVKD. This CDR3 contains 14 residues. V gave up 2 bases and J gave up 2 bases, with 9 bases separating them. The CDR3 region has the DNA TGTGCCATCAGTGAGCCTGGACTAAACACTGAAGCTTTCTTT. Its protein product is CAISEPGLNTEAFF.

The gene calls are TRBV12-3 or TRBV12-4 and TRBJ1-1; perhaps TRBD1 as D (6 bases). The length of the CDR3 is 15 residues. V dropped 7 bases and J dropped 5 bases, with 20 bases sitting between them. As DNA, the CDR3 is TGTGCCAGCATAATGGGGAGACAGGCGAGGACTGAAGCTTTCTTT. This translates into CASIMGRQARTEAFF.

The table lists this clonotype with a few counts. The rearrangement links TRBV7-2 to TRBJ2-3; no reliable D call. The CDR3 is made up of 14 amino acids. Per the germline V gene, CDR1 is SGHTA and CDR2 is FQGNSA. V dropped 5 bases and J dropped 6 bases, with 15 bases sitting between them. DNA of the CDR3: TGTGCCAGCAGCCCCCGGACCCCGCCGGATACGCAGTATTTT. This encodes CASSPRTPPDTQYF.

At least ten counts were recorded for this clonotype. The V and J genes are TRBV6-6 and TRBJ2-7; 10 positions agree with TRBD2. This CDR3 has 14 amino acids. V dropped 7 bases and J dropped 3; count of bases not matched to a gene: 6. Germline V CDR1 and CDR2: MNHNY, SVGAGI (reference sequence). The CDR3 protein is CASISPSGSYEQYF. The CDR3 nucleotides read TGTGCCAGCATATCCCCTAGCGGGAGCTACGAGCAGTACTTC.